The subject of this entry is one T cell receptor beta chain. This sample was included in a study of siplizumab effects on memory and regulatory T cells. The assay looked at about 97,000 TCR templates in each sample. The protocol was immunoSEQ multiplex PCR, while the TCRdb copy is restricted to in-frame clones and leaves out a portion. Of about 120,000 clones in the sample, around 93% were seen once. The germline CDR1 and CDR2 sequences are WNHNN and SYGVQD (reference sequence). The ends lost 3 bases at V and 2 bases at J; junction bases unmatched: 4. The length of the CDR3 is 15 residues. The sample comprised non-Treg CD4+ T cells sorted from blood. This receptor was identified in a human donor in good health. The chain links TRBV10-1 to TRBJ2-3; 8 bases are a match to TRBD1. The CDR3 here is CASSEGTGVTDTQYF. The DNA of the CDR3 is TGCGCCAGCAGTGAAGGGACAGGCGTCACAGATACGCAGTATTTT.